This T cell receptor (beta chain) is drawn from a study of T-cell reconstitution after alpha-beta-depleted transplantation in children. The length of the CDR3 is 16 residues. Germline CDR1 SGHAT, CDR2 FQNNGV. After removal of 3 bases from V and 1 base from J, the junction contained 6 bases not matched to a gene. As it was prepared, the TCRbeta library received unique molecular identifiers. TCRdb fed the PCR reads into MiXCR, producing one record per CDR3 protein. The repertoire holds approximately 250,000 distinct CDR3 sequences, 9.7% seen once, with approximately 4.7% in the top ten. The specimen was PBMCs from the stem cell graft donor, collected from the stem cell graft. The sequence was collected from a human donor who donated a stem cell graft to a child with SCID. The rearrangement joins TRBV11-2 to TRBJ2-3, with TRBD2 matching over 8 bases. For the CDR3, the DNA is TGTGCCAGCAGCTTGCGCGGGGGGCTCGGCACAGATACGCAGTATTTT. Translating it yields CASSLRGGLGTDTQYF.